This T cell receptor (beta chain) was obtained from a study of naive and memory T cell subsets. The study, taken as a whole, reports: Over 95% of naive TCR sequences appeared only once, unlike memory subsets. A clonotype means one alpha or beta sequence, not an alpha/beta pair.

CDR1 and CDR2 from the germline V gene are DFQATT and SNEGSKA (reference sequence). The CDR3 consists of 14 residues. Trimming at V came to 3 bases and at J to 1 base, leaving 4 bases not matched to a gene. Points on this clonotype: Antigen specificity is unknown.

Both TRBC1 and TRBC2 were covered by a beta constant-region primer of two equimolar oligonucleotides. TCRdb recomputed calls from the UMI-ligation and nested PCR reads with MiXCR, one row per CDR3 protein. In the table there are roughly 91,000 distinct CDR3 sequences, 10% to 15% of which are singletons. Alpha and beta libraries were amplified separately from the second PCR onward. Sequenced input: central memory CD4+ T cells from blood. The chain joins TRBV20-1 to TRBJ2-3; 7 bases are a match to TRBD2. This receptor was obtained from a human donor in good health. The DNA of the CDR3 is TGCAGTGCTAGGGGTGGGAGGGGCACAGATACGCAGTATTTT. It specifies CSARGGRGTDTQYF.